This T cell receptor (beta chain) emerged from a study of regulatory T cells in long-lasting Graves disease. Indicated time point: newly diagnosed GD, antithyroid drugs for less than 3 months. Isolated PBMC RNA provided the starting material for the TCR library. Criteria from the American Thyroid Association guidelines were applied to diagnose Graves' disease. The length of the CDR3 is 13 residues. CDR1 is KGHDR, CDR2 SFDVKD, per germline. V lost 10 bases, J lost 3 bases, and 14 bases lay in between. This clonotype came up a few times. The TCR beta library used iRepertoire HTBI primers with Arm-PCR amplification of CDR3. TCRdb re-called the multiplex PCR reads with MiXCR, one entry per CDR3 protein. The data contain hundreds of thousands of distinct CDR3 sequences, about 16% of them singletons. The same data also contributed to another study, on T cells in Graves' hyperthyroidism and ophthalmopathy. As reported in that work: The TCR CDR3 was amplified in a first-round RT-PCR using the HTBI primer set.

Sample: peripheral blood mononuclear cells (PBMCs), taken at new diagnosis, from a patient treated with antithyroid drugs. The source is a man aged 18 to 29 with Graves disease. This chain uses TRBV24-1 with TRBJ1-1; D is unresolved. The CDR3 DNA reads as TGTGCCACTCCAACCCCCGCCGACACTGAAGCTTTCTTT. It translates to CATPTPADTEAFF.